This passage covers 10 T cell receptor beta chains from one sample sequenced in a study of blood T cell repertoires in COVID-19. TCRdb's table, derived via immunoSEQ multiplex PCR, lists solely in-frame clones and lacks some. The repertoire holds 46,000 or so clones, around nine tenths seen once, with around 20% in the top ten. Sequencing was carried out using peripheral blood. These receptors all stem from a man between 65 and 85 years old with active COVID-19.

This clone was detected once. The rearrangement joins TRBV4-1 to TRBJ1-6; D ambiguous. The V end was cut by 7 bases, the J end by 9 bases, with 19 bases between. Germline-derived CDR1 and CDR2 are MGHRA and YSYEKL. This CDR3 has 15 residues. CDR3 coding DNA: TGCGCCAGCACAAAGTCTCCAGGTAGCGGTTCACCCCTCCACTTT. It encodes CASTKSPGSGSPLHF.

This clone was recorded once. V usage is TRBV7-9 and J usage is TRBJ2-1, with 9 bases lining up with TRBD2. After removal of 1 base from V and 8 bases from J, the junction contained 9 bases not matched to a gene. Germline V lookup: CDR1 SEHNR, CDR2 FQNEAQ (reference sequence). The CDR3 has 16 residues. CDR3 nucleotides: TGTGCCAGCAGCTTAGTTTATGTCATAGCGGGAGATGAGCAGTTCTTC. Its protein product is CASSLVYVIAGDEQFF.

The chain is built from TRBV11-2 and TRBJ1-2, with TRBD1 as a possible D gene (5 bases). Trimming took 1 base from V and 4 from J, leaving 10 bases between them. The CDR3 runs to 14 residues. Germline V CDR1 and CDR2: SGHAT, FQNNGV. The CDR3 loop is CASSLGTLSYGYTF. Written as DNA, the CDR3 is TGTGCCAGCAGCTTAGGGACACTGAGCTATGGCTACACCTTC.

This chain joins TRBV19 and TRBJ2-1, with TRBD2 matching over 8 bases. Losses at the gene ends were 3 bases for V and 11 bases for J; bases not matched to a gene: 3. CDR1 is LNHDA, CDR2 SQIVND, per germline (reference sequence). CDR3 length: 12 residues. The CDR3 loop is CASSMGGGQQFF. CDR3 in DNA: TGTGCCAGTAGTATGGGCGGGGGGCAGCAGTTCTTC.

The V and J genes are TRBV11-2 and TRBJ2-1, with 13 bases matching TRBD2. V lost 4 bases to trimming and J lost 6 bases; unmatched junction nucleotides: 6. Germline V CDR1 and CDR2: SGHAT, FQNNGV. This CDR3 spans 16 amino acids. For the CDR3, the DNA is TGTGCCAGCAGCTATACGACTAGCGGGAGGAGCAATGAGCAGTTCTTC. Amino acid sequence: CASSYTTSGRSNEQFF.

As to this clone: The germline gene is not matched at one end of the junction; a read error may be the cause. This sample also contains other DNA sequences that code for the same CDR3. In DNA, the CDR3 is TGCGCCAGCAGCTTGGTTACAGGGGGCGACGAGCAGTATTTC. The encoded protein is CASSLVTGGDEQYF. The chain recombines TRBV5-1 with TRBJ2-7; 9 bases fit TRBD1. The CDR3 runs to 14 residues. Looked up from germline, CDR1 is SGHRS and CDR2 is YFSETQ.

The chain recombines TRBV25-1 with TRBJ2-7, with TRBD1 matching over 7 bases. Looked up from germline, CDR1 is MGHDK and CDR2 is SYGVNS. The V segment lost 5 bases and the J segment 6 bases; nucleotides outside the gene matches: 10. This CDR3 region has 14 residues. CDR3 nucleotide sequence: TGTGCCAGCAGTATACAGGGGAAAAGCGGCGAGCAGTACTTC. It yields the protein CASSIQGKSGEQYF.

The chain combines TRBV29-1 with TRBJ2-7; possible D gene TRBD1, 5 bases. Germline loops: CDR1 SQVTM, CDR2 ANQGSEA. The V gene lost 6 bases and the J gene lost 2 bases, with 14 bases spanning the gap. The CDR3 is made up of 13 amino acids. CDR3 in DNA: TGCAGCGTCGTAGACAGTAGGACCTACGAGCAGTACTTC. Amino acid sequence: CSVVDSRTYEQYF.

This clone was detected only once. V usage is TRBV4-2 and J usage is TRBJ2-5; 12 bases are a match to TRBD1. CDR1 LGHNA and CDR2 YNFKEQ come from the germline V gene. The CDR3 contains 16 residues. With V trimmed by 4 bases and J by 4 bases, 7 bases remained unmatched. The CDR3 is CASSPGQGAFGETQYF. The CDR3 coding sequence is TGTGCCAGCAGCCCGGGACAGGGGGCATTTGGAGAGACCCAGTACTTC.

CDR3 region: CASSPSGQGYTEAFF. CDR3 in DNA: TGTGCCAGCAGTCCCTCGGGACAGGGGTACACTGAAGCTTTCTTT. The chain joins TRBV6-5 to TRBJ1-1; 10 bases agree with TRBD1. Trimming cost V 5 bases and J 3 bases; bases outside gene matches: 6. The CDR3 spans 15 residues. Germline V gene lookup returns CDR1 MNHEY and CDR2 SVGAGI.